This entry lists 3 T cell receptor beta chains sequenced from one sample in a study of T cells in Graves' hyperthyroidism and ophthalmopathy. RNA transcripts provided the source from which TCR beta CDR3 regions were amplified. HTBI primers were used for first-round RT-PCR of the TCR CDR3. One entry per CDR3 protein results from TCRdb running MiXCR on the multiplex PCR reads. The profile shows about 400,000 distinct CDR3 sequences, roughly 13% of them singletons. What was sequenced was blood. These receptors were collected from a woman younger than 35 with Graves' hyperthyroidism.

The chain is built from TRBV30 and TRBJ1-5; 8 bases line up with TRBD1. From germline, CDR1 is GTSNPN and CDR2 SVGIG (reference sequence). This CDR3 spans 15 amino acids. V was pared by 0 bases and J by 4 bases, with 5 bases of the junction left unmatched. The CDR3 sequence: CAWSVQGGRNQPQHF. The CDR3 coding sequence is TGTGCCTGGAGTGTACAGGGGGGCCGTAATCAGCCCCAGCATTTT.

The sample holds many counts of this clonotype. V and J are TRBV18 and TRBJ2-7, with a tentative D call TRBD1 (6 bases). Trimming pared 4 bases from V and 3 bases from J, leaving 13 bases between. CDR3 length: 14 amino acids. Germline V gives CDR1 KGHSH, CDR2 LQKENI. DNA for the CDR3: TGTGCCAGCTCACGCCCGACAGGATTCTACGAGCAGTACTTC. This encodes CASSRPTGFYEQYF. Full variable domain (remainder filled in from reference TRBV18 and TRBJ2-7): NAGVMQNPRHLVRRRGQEARLRCSPMKGHSHVYWYRQLPEEGLKFMVYLQKENIIDESGMPKERFSAEFPKEGPSILRIQQVVRGDSAAYFCASSRPTGFYEQYFGPGTRLTVT.

A few counts support this clonotype. This sequence joins TRBV28 and TRBJ1-2, with 9 bases lining up with TRBD1. V trimming: 6 bases; J trimming: 6 bases; junction bases outside the gene matches: 8. This CDR3 is built from 14 residues. Germline values: CDR1 MDHEN, CDR2 SYDVKM. CDR3: CASSLGTGNNGYTF. The CDR3 bases are TGTGCCAGCAGCCTAGGGACAGGGAACAATGGCTACACCTTC.